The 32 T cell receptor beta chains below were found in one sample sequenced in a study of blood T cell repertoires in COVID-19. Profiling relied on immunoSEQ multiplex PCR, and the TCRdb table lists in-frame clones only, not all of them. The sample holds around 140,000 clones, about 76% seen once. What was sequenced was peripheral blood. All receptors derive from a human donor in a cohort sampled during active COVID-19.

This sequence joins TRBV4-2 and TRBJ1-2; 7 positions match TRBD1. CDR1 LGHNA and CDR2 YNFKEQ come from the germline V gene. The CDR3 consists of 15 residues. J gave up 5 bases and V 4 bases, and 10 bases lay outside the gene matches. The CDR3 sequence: CASSPIPGGKYGYTF. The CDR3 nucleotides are TGTGCCAGCAGCCCCATTCCAGGGGGGAAGTATGGCTACACCTTC.

The CDR3 spells CASSLTGTGYYEQYF. In DNA, the CDR3 is TGTGCCAGCAGTTTGACCGGGACAGGGTATTACGAGCAGTACTTC. The chain recombines TRBV6-2 or TRBV6-3 with TRBJ2-7; 9 nucleotides match TRBD1. Germline V gene data show CDR1 as MNHEY and CDR2 as SVGEGT. The CDR3 has 15 amino acids. Unmatched junction bases numbered 8, after V lost 4 bases and J lost 4 bases.

CDR3 protein: CASSFGGTGAENTEAFF. The CDR3 region has the DNA TGCGCCAGCAGCTTTGGGGGGACAGGGGCGGAGAACACTGAAGCTTTCTTT. The chain uses TRBV5-1 and TRBJ1-1; 10 positions agree with TRBD1. The germline CDR1 and CDR2 sequences are SGHRS and YFSETQ. The J segment lost 1 base and the V segment lost 2 bases, leaving 8 bases of the junction unmatched. The CDR3 totals 17 residues.

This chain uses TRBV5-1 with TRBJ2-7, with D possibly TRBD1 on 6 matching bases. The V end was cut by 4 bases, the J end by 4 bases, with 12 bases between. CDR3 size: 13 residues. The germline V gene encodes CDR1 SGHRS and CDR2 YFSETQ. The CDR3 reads CASSPQGQYEQYF. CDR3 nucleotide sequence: TGCGCCAGCAGCCCACAGGGACAATACGAGCAGTACTTC.

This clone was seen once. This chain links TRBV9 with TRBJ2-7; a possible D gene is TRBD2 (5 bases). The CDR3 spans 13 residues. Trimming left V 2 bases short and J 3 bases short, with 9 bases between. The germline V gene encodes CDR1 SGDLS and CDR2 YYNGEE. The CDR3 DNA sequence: TGTGCCAGCAGCGTCCGGGATGGCTACGAGCAGTACTTC. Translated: CASSVRDGYEQYF.

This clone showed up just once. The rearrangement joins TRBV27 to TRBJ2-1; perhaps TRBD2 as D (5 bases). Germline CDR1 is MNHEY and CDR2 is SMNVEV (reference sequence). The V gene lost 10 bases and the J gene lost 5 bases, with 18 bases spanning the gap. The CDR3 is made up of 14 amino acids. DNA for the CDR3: TGTGCCACCACTCCGGGATGGCAGAACAATGAGCAGTTCTTC. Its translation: CATTPGWQNNEQFF.

CDR3 in amino acids: CASSYSMGLEFYTF. The CDR3 bases are TGTGCCAGCAGTTACTCGATGGGGCTCGAGTTCTACACCTTC. The rearrangement joins TRBV6-5 to TRBJ1-2; tentative D call: TRBD1 (5 bases). V dropped 0 bases and J dropped 10 bases, with 15 bases sitting between them. Looked up from germline, CDR1 is MNHEY and CDR2 is SVGAGI. There are 14 residues in the CDR3.

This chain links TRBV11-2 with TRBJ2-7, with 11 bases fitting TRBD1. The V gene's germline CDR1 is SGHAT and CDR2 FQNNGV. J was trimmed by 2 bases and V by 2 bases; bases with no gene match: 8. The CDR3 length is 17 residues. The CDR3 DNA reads TGTGCCAGCAGCTTAAGTGTTAGGGGACAGGGGGCCTACGAGCAGTACTTC. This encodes CASSLSVRGQGAYEQYF. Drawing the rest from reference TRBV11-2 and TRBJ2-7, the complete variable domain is EAGVAQSPRYKIIEKRQSVAFWCNPISGHATLYWYQQILGQGPKLLIQFQNNGVVDDSQLPKDRFSAERLKGVDSTLKIQPAKLEDSAVYLCASSLSVRGQGAYEQYFGPGTRLTVT.

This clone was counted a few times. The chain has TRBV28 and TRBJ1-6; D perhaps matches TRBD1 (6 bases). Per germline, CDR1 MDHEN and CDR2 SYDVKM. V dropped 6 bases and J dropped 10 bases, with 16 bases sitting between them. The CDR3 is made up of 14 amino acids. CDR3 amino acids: CASSLRGGESPLHF. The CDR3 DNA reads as TGTGCCAGCAGCTTGAGAGGGGGGGAGTCACCCCTCCACTTT.

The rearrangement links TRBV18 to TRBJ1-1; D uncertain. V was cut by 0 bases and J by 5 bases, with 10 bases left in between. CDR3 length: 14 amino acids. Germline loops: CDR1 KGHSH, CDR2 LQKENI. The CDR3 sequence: CASSPPAGKTEAFF. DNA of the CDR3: TGTGCCAGCTCACCACCGGCAGGTAAAACTGAAGCTTTCTTT.

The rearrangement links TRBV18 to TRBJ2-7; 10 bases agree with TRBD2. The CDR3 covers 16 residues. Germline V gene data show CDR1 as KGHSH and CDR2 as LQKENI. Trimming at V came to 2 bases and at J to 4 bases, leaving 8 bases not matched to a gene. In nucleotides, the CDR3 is TGTGCCAGCTCACCATACGGAGCTAGCGGGAGTTACGAGCAGTACTTC. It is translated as CASSPYGASGSYEQYF.

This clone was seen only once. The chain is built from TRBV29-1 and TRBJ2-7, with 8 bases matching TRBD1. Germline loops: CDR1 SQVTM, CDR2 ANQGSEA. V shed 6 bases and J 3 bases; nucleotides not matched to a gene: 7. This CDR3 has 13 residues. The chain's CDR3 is CSVTDRDDYEQYF. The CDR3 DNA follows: TGCAGCGTGACGGACAGGGATGACTACGAGCAGTACTTC.

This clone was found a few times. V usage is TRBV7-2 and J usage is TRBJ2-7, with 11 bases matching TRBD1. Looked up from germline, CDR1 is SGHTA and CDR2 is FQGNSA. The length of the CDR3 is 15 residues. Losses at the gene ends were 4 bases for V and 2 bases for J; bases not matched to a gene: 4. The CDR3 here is CASSSGQGAPYEQYF. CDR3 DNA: TGTGCCAGCAGCTCCGGACAGGGGGCCCCCTACGAGCAGTACTTC.

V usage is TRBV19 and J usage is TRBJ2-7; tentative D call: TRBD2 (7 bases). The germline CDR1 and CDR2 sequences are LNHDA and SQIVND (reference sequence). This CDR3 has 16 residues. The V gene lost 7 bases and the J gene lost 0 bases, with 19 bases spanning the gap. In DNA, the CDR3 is TGTGCCAGTACCAACTCGGGGGGCGGGAGCTCCTACGAGCAGTACTTC. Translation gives CASTNSGGGSSYEQYF. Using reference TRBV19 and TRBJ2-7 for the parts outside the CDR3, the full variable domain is DGGITQSPKYLFRKEGQNVTLSCEQNLNHDAMYWYRQDPGQGLRLIYYSQIVNDFQKGDIAEGYSVSREKKESFPLTVTSAQKNPTAFYLCASTNSGGGSSYEQYFGPGTRLTVT.

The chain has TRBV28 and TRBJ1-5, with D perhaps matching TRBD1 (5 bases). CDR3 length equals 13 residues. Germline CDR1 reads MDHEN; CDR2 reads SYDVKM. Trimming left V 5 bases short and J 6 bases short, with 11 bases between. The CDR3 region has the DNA TGTGCCAGCAGTACACCAGGGTCTCAGCCCCAGCATTTT. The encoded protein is CASSTPGSQPQHF.

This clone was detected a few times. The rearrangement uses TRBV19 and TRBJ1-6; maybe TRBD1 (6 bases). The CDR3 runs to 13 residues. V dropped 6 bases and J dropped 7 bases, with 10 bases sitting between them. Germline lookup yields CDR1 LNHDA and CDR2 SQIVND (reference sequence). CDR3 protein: CASRTGRNSPLHF. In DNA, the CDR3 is TGTGCCAGTAGGACAGGTCGGAATTCACCCCTCCACTTT.

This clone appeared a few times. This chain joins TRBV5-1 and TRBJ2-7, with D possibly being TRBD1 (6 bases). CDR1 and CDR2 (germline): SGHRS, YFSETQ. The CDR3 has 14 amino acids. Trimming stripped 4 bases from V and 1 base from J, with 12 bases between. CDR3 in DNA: TGCGCCAGCAGCAGGGGGACGGAATCCTACGAGCAGTACTTC. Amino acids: CASSRGTESYEQYF.

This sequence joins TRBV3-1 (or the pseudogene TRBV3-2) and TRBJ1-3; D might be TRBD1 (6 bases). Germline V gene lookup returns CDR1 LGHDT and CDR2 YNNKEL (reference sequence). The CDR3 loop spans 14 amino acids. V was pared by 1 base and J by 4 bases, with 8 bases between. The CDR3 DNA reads TGTGCCAGCAGCCAAGCCAGGGGCGGAAACACCATATATTTT. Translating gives CASSQARGGNTIYF.

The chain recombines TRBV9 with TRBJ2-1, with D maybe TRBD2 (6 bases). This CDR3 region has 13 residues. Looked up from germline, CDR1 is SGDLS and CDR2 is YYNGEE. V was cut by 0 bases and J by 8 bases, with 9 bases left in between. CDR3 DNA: TGTGCCAGCAGCGTAGACCCGGGAGATGAGCAGTTCTTC. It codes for CASSVDPGDEQFF.

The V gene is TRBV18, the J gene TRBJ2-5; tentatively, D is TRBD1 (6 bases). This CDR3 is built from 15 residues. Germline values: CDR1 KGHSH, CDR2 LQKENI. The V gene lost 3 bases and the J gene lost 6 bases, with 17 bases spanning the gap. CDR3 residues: CASSPQGRGTKTQYF. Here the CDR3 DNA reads TGTGCCAGCTCACCCCAGGGCAGGGGTACGAAGACCCAGTACTTC.

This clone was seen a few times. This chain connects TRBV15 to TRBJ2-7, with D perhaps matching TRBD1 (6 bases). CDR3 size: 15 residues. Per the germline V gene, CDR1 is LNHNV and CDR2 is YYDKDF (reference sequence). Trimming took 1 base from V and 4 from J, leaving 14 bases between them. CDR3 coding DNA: TGTGCCACCAGCAGAGCGGGCCAGGGGCAATACGAGCAGTACTTC. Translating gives CATSRAGQGQYEQYF.

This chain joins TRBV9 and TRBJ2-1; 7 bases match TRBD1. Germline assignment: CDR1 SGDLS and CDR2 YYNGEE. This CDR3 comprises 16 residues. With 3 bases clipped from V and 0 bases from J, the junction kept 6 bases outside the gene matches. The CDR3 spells CASSANRGSSYNEQFF. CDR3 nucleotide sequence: TGTGCCAGCAGCGCCAACAGGGGAAGCTCCTACAATGAGCAGTTCTTC.

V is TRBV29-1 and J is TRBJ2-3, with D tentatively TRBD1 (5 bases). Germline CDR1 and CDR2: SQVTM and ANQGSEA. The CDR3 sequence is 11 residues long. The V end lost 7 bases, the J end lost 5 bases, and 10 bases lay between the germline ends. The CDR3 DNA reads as TGCAGCGGTATCAGGGTAGATACGCAGTATTTT. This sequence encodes CSGIRVDTQYF.

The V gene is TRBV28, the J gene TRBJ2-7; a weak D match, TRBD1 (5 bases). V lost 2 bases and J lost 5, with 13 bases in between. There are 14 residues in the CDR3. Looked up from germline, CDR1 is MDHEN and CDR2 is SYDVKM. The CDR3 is CASSLGGAPHEQYF. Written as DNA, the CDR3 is TGTGCCAGCAGTTTAGGTGGGGCGCCCCACGAGCAGTACTTC.

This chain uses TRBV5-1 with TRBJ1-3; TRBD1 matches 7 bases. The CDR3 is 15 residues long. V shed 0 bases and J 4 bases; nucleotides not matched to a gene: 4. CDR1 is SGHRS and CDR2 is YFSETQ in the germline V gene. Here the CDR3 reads CASSLVGTDGNTIYF. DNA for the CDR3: TGCGCCAGCAGCTTGGTAGGGACAGACGGAAACACCATATATTTT.

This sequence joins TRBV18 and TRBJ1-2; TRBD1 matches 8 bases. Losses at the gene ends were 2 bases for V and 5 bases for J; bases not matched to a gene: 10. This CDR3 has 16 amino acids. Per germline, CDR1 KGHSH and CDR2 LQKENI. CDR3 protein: CASSPDRGRFRYGYTF. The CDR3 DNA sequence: TGTGCCAGCTCACCAGACAGGGGAAGATTTCGGTATGGCTACACCTTC.

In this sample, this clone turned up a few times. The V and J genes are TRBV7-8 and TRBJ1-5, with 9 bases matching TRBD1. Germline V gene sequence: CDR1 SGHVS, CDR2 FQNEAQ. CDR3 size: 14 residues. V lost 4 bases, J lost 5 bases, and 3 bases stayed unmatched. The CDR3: CASSSTGGDQPQHF. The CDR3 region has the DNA TGTGCCAGCAGCTCGACAGGGGGGGATCAGCCCCAGCATTTT.

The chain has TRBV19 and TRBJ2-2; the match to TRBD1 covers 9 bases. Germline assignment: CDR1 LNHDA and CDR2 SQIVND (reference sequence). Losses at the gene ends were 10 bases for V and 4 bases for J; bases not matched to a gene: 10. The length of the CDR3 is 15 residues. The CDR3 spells CATRGQGLSTGELFF. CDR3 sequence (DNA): TGTGCCACCCGTGGACAGGGGTTGAGCACCGGGGAGCTGTTTTTT.

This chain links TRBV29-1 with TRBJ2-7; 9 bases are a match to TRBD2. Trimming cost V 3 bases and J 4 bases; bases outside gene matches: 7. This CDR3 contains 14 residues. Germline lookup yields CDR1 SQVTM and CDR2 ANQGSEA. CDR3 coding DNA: TGCAGCGTTGAGCTAGCGGGGACCTCGTACGAGCAGTACTTC. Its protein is CSVELAGTSYEQYF.

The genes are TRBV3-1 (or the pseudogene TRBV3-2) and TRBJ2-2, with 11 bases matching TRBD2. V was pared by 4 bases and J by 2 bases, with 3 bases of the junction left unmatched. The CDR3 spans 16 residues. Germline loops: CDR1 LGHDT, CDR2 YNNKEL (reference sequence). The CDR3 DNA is TGTGCCAGCAGCCCGAGACTAGCGGGAAACACCGGGGAGCTGTTTTTT. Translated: CASSPRLAGNTGELFF.

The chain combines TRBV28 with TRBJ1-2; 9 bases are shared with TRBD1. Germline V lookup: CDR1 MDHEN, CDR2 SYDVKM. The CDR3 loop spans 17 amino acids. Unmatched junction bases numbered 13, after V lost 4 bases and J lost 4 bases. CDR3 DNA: TGTGCCAGCAGTTCCCGGACAGGGGAGGGCCTCCTCTATGGCTACACCTTC. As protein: CASSSRTGEGLLYGYTF.

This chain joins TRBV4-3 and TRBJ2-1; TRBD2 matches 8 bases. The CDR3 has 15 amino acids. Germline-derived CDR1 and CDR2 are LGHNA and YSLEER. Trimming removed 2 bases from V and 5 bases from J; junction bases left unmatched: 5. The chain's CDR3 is CASSQQTGLDNEQFF. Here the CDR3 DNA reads TGCGCCAGCAGCCAACAAACGGGACTAGACAATGAGCAGTTCTTC.